The 8 T cell receptor beta chains in this list originate from one sample, sequenced in a study of CD8+ T cells in alopecia areata. RNA was extracted and reverse transcribed into cDNA as the sequencing template. Profiling relied on immunoSEQ multiplex PCR, and the TCRdb table lists in-frame clones only, not all of them. The table includes roughly 170,000 clones, around three fifths detected once. Treatment meaning: oral pan-JAK inhibitor, 5-10 mg twice daily. Specimen: CD8+ T cells sorted from blood, collected at week 24, from a patient treated with tofacitinib. The receptor set was obtained from a human donor with alopecia areata.

The chain links TRBV30 to TRBJ2-7; TRBD2 matches at 7 bases. Trimming removed 5 bases from V and 1 base from J; junction bases left unmatched: 2. This CDR3 contains 12 residues. Germline V gene sequence: CDR1 GTSNPN, CDR2 SVGIG (reference sequence). The CDR3 reads CAWDGGSYEQYF. The CDR3 DNA reads as TGTGCCTGGGACGGGGGGTCCTACGAGCAGTACTTC.

The chain links TRBV29-1 to TRBJ2-1; TRBD2 matches at 12 bases. Germline assignment: CDR1 SQVTM and CDR2 ANQGSEA. The CDR3 is 16 amino acids. Germline trimming cut 3 bases from V and 7 bases from J; bases unmatched to any gene: 10. In DNA, the CDR3 is TGCAGCGTTGAGCCACCACCTAGCGGGGGGGGTAATGAGCAGTTCTTC. It translates to CSVEPPPSGGGNEQFF.

This chain uses TRBV4-1 with TRBJ2-1; unclear D gene. V lost 1 base and J 10 bases, leaving 8 bases between the germline ends. This CDR3 has 12 amino acids. Germline CDR1 is MGHRA and CDR2 is YSYEKL. This CDR3 reads CASSQGMREQFF. DNA of the CDR3: TGCGCCAGCAGCCAAGGAATGAGGGAGCAGTTCTTC.

The chain uses TRBV2 and TRBJ1-1; TRBD1 matches 9 bases. CDR3 length: 12 amino acids. V shed 6 bases, J shed 4 bases, and the junction held 0 bases outside the gene matches. Germline CDR1 SNHLY, CDR2 FYNNEI. CDR3 sequence: CASRDRGTEAFF. The CDR3 DNA sequence: TGTGCCAGCAGGGACAGGGGCACTGAAGCTTTCTTT.

There are a few counts of this clone. The rearrangement links TRBV23-1 to TRBJ2-7; the match to TRBD1 covers 7 bases. TRBV23-1 is designated an ORF whose function remains uncertain. The V and J ends lost 6 bases and 3 bases, in that order; junction bases with no gene match: 5. The length of the CDR3 is 13 residues. CDR3 sequence (DNA): TGCGCCAGCAGAGGGGGCCCTCACTACGAGCAGTACTTC. The encoded protein is CASRGGPHYEQYF.

This clone was seen a handful of times. The genes are TRBV19 and TRBJ2-1; D may be TRBD2 (5 bases). Germline V lookup: CDR1 LNHDA, CDR2 SQIVND (reference sequence). V was shortened by 3 bases and J by 5 bases, with 17 bases between the two germline ends. The CDR3 loop spans 16 amino acids. The DNA for the CDR3 is TGTGCCAGTAGTATCGGGAACATTGCTCTTGACAATGAGCAGTTCTTC. Its protein is CASSIGNIALDNEQFF.

In nucleotides, the CDR3 is TGTGCCAGCAGCCACGACTACAATGAGCAGTTCTTC. Residues: CASSHDYNEQFF. V is TRBV4-2 and J is TRBJ2-1, with D unresolved. Trimming removed 3 bases at V and 3 bases at J, with 3 bases between. The CDR3 contains 12 residues. CDR1 and CDR2 from the germline V gene are LGHNA and YNFKEQ.

The rearrangement links TRBV15 to TRBJ2-3, with D perhaps TRBD2 (6 bases). The CDR3 loop spans 17 amino acids. Germline CDR1 is LNHNV and CDR2 is YYDKDF (reference sequence). The V gene lost 3 bases and the J gene lost 0 bases, with 16 bases spanning the gap. CDR3 nucleotide sequence: TGTGCCACCAGCAGCCCACTAGCCCCCGTAAGCACAGATACGCAGTATTTT. Translating it yields CATSSPLAPVSTDTQYF.